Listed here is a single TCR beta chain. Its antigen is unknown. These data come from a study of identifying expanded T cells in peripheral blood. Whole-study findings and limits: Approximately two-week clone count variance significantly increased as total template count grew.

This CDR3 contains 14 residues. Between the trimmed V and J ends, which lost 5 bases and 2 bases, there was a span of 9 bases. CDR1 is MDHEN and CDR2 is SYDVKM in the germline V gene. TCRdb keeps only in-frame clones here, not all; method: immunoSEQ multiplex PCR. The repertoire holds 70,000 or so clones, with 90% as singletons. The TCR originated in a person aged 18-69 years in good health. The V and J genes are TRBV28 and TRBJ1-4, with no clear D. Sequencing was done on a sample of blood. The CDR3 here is CASSPWSTNEKLFF. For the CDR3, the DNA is TGTGCCAGCAGTCCATGGTCGACTAATGAAAAACTGTTTTTT.